This is a list of T cell receptor beta chains from one sample in a study of CD8 T cells in ankylosing spondylitis. TCRdb used MiXCR to reprocess the 5' RACE reads, holding one entry per CDR3 protein. The data contain around 150,000 distinct CDR3 sequences, about 42% of them singletons. Sequenced input: synovial fluid, either unsorted or a sorted T cell fraction (not recorded which). These receptors came from a male donor with ankylosing spondylitis. Both conserved end residues are trimmed from each CDR3. Size is omitted from some rows. Given values are once, few, many or a class for expanded clones.

v_gene: TRBV14
abundance: few
CDR3aa: ASSQNRKIAGWYETQY

v_gene: TRBV5-1
abundance: .
CDR3aa: ASSLHKGIKGAEAF

v_gene: TRBV13
abundance: few
CDR3aa: ASSSSGLVPGELF

v_gene: TRBV7-6
abundance: .
CDR3aa: ASSVPSGSASEQF

v_gene: TRBV7-9
abundance: few
CDR3aa: ASSPGTSANTGELF

v_gene: TRBV29-1
abundance: .
CDR3aa: SVETTSGRIHEQY

v_gene: TRBV20-1
abundance: few
CDR3aa: SASSGAWGGYT

v_gene: TRBV9
abundance: .
CDR3aa: ASSYNGLALYEQY

v_gene: TRBV5-8
abundance: .
CDR3aa: ASSLDEGITYEQY

v_gene: TRBV13
abundance: .
CDR3aa: ASSWEQGLMNTEAF

v_gene: TRBV15
abundance: many
CDR3aa: ATSRLLTGSETQY

v_gene: TRBV4-3
abundance: few
CDR3aa: ASSQDPLAGRSYNEQF

v_gene: TRBV4-3
abundance: many
CDR3aa: ASSQDGTGSEKLF

v_gene: TRBV15
abundance: few
CDR3aa: ATSRDVPRYGLDVGIQY

v_gene: TRBV28
abundance: few
CDR3aa: ASSYPLAAHTDTQY

v_gene: TRBV5-1
abundance: .
CDR3aa: ASSSHRVGYT

v_gene: TRBV27
abundance: once
CDR3aa: ASSLWGGPSEAQH

v_gene: TRBV25-1
abundance: few
CDR3aa: ASSEPGEAGYT

v_gene: TRBV28
abundance: .
CDR3aa: ASSFWGISYNEQF

v_gene: TRBV29-1
abundance: .
CDR3aa: SVDWGIFYNEQF

v_gene: TRBV12-3/TRBV12-4
abundance: .
CDR3aa: ASSFRDSSYEQY

v_gene: TRBV20-1
abundance: once
CDR3aa: SARDPGNQPQH

v_gene: TRBV28
abundance: .
CDR3aa: ASSLFETSRNTIY

v_gene: TRBV25-1
abundance: few
CDR3aa: ASSEWNTGELF

v_gene: TRBV20-1
abundance: .
CDR3aa: SAPQEDDQSSYNEQF

v_gene: TRBV12-3/TRBV12-4
abundance: .
CDR3aa: ASSFQGHSEKLF

v_gene: TRBV14
abundance: .
CDR3aa: ASSARRGRTDTQY

v_gene: TRBV4-2
abundance: .
CDR3aa: ASSQTGTSGRRTDTQY

v_gene: TRBV7-9
abundance: few
CDR3aa: ASSPPLRNYNEQF

v_gene: TRBV29-1
abundance: .
CDR3aa: SVEDLLTGGTPYNEQF

v_gene: TRBV27
abundance: many
CDR3aa: ASSFLGGSTDTQY

v_gene: TRBV4-2
abundance: few
CDR3aa: ASSQEGTVHYGYT

v_gene: TRBV7-9
abundance: .
CDR3aa: ASSLGAPGWGEELF

v_gene: TRBV27
abundance: many
CDR3aa: ASSMIWGHEQY

v_gene: TRBV7-2
abundance: .
CDR3aa: ASSLGLGDFEQF

v_gene: TRBV6-1
abundance: .
CDR3aa: ASSLLSPRVGEAF

v_gene: TRBV6-2/TRBV6-3
abundance: .
CDR3aa: ASSYDSGGVSPLH

v_gene: TRBV20-1
abundance: few
CDR3aa: SASVGADRVPYEQY

v_gene: TRBV7-9
abundance: few
CDR3aa: ASSLDGTIYNEQF

v_gene: TRBV5-1
abundance: once
CDR3aa: ASSLGFGTEAF

v_gene: TRBV7-9
abundance: .
CDR3aa: ASSYGPREVGETQY

v_gene: TRBV28
abundance: .
CDR3aa: ASRSSYMNTEAF

v_gene: TRBV25-1
abundance: few
CDR3aa: ATENTGELF

v_gene: TRBV11-2
abundance: .
CDR3aa: ASSLGGHSNQPQH